This T cell receptor beta chain appears in the sequencing data of a study of T cell changes during pregnancy in multiple sclerosis. This CDR3 is 11 amino acids long. Profiling relied on immunoSEQ multiplex PCR, and the TCRdb table lists in-frame clones only, not all of them. Among over 60,000 clones, around 91% were seen once, and the ten largest hold around 0.75%. Sequencing was performed on peripheral blood, taken in the third trimester of pregnancy. The chain carries TRBV21-1 and TRBJ2-1; TRBD2 is taken as the D call from the table, unchecked against the DNA. TRBV21-1 is recorded as a pseudogene. This receptor was identified in a female donor in good health, enrolled as a control in a pregnancy study. CDR3 nucleotides: TGTGCCAGCAGCAATCGGGATCAGCAGTTCTTC. It specifies CASSNRDQQFF.